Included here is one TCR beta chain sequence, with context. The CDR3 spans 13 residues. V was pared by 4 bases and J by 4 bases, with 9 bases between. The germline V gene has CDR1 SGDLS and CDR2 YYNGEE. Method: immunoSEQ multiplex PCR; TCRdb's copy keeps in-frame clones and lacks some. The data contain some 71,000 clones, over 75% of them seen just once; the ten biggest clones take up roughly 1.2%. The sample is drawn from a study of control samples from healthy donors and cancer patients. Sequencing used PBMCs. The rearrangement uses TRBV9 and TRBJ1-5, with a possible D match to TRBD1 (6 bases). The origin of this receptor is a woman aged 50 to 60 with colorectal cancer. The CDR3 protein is CASSIGGNQPQHF. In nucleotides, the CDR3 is TGTGCCAGCAGCATAGGGGGGAATCAGCCCCAGCATTTT.